The source of this TCR beta chain is a study of a mutant IDH1 vaccine in newly diagnosed glioma. Study in general: Vaccines were begun 4-6 weeks after radiotherapy alone, or with temozolomide cycles.

Documented time point: week 23, last vaccination. Every single dose of the vaccine, 300 ug of mutant IDH1 20-mer peptide, came with topical imiquimod. Study outcomes and limitations: There seemed to be no relation between pseudoprogression and changes in top peripheral T cell clonotypes.

Data came from immunoSEQ multiplex PCR; TCRdb stores just in-frame clones and leaves some out. The sample yields tens of thousands of clones, roughly 81% seen once. Looked up from germline, CDR1 is SGHRS and CDR2 is YFSETQ. The ends lost 0 bases at V and 6 bases at J; junction bases unmatched: 7. This CDR3 has 16 amino acids. Points on this clone: Its cognate antigen is unknown.

The sequence derives from a man aged 40-50 years with glioma. The source material was PBMCs, sampled from a glioma patient whose treatment included an IDH1 peptide vaccine. The chain recombines TRBV5-1 with TRBJ2-1; 9 nucleotides agree with TRBD2. CDR3 protein: CASSLAGGRAINEQFF. CDR3 coding DNA: TGCGCCAGCAGCTTGGCCGGCGGGAGGGCTATCAATGAGCAGTTCTTC.